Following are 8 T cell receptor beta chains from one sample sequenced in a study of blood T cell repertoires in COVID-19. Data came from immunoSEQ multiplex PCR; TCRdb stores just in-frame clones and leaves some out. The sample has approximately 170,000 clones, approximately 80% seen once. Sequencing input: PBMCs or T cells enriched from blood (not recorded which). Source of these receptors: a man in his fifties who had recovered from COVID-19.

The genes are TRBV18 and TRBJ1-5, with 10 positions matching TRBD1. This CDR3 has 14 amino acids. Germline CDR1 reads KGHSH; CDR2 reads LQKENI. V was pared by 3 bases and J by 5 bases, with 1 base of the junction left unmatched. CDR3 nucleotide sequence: TGTGCCAGCTCACCCGGACAGGGGGATCAGCCCCAGCATTTT. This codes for CASSPGQGDQPQHF.

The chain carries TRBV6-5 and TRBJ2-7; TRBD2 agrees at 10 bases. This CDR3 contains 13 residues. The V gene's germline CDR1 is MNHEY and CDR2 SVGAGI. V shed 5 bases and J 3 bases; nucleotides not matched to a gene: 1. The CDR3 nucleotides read TGTGCCAGCAGTCAGCGGGGGGGCTACGAGCAGTACTTC. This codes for CASSQRGGYEQYF.

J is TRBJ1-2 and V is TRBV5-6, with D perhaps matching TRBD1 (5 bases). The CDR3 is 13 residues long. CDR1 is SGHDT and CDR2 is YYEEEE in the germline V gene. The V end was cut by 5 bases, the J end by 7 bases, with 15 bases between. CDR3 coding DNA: TGTGCCAGCAGTATTCCTCAGGGTTTTGGCTACACCTTC. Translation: CASSIPQGFGYTF.

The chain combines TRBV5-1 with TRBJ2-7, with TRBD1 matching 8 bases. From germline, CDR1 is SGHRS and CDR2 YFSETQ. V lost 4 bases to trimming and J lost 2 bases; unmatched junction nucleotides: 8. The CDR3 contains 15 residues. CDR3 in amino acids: CASSLRTGTPYEQYF. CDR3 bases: TGCGCCAGCAGCCTTCGGACAGGGACGCCCTACGAGCAGTACTTC.

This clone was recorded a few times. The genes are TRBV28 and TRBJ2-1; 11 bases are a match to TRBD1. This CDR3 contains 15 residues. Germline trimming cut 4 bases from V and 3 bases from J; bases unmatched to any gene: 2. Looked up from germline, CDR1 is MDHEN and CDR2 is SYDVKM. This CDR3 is CASSWTGGVYNEQFF. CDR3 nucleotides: TGTGCCAGCAGTTGGACAGGGGGCGTCTACAATGAGCAGTTCTTC.

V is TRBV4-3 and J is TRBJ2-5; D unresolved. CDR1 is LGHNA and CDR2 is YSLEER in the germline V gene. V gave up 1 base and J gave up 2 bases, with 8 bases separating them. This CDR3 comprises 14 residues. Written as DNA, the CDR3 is TGCGCCAGCAGCCAAGCCGCACAGCAAGAGACCCAGTACTTC. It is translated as CASSQAAQQETQYF.

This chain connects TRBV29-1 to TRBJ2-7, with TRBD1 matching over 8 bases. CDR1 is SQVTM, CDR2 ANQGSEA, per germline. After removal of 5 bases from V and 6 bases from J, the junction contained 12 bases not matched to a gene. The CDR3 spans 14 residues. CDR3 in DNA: TGCAGCGTTACACCTTGGACAGGGACGGTCGAGCAGTACTTC. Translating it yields CSVTPWTGTVEQYF.

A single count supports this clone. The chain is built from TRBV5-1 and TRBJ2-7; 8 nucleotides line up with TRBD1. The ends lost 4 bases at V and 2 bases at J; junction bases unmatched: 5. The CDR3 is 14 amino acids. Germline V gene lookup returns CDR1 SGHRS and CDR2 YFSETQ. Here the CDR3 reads CASSIGDRTYEQYF. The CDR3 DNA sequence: TGCGCCAGCAGCATTGGGGACAGGACCTACGAGCAGTACTTC.